The next 21 T cell receptor beta chains were all read from a single sample in a study of cytomegalovirus exposure and HLA in healthy donors. The PCR was carried out with 60 Vbeta primers and 13 Jbeta primers. Assay: immunoSEQ multiplex PCR; the TCRdb copy retains only in-frame clones and omits some. The sample lists roughly 200,000 clones, roughly 85% occurring once. The sequenced sample was PBMCs. These receptors were collected from a woman between 25 and 40 years old in good health and CMV-seropositive.

The V call is TRBV11-2, the J call TRBJ2-3; TRBD1 is a possible D gene (5 bases). The CDR3 is 14 amino acids. Trimming removed 2 bases from V and 4 bases from J, with 10 bases in between. The germline V gene encodes CDR1 SGHAT and CDR2 FQNNGV. The CDR3, as DNA: TGTGCCAGCAGCTTAAGGGCAGGGCCAGATACGCAGTATTTT. As protein: CASSLRAGPDTQYF. The whole variable domain, remainder taken from reference TRBV11-2 and TRBJ2-3, is EAGVAQSPRYKIIEKRQSVAFWCNPISGHATLYWYQQILGQGPKLLIQFQNNGVVDDSQLPKDRFSAERLKGVDSTLKIQPAKLEDSAVYLCASSLRAGPDTQYFGPGTRLTVL.

The chain has TRBV6-4 and TRBJ2-3; D might be TRBD2 (6 bases). This CDR3 is 20 amino acids long. Germline loops: CDR1 MRHNA, CDR2 SNTAGT. V gave up 2 bases and J gave up 2 bases, with 26 bases separating them. CDR3 region: CASSDPQEGYSGLNTDTQYF. In DNA form, the CDR3 reads TGTGCCAGCAGTGACCCCCAGGAGGGATACAGCGGGTTGAACACAGATACGCAGTATTTT.

In its sample, this clone was seen a few times. The chain recombines TRBV6-6 with TRBJ2-7; D perhaps matches TRBD1 (5 bases). V lost 10 bases to trimming and J lost 1 base, with 17 bases between them. The CDR3 contains 14 residues. The germline V gene encodes CDR1 MNHNY and CDR2 SVGAGI (reference sequence). The chain's CDR3 is CATVFDRTSYEQYF. CDR3 DNA sequence: TGTGCCACCGTTTTCGACAGAACTTCCTACGAGCAGTACTTC.

V and J are TRBV10-3 and TRBJ2-2; D is perhaps TRBD1 (6 bases). V was pared by 6 bases and J by 2 bases, with 10 bases between. Germline assignment: CDR1 ENHRY and CDR2 SYGVKD. This CDR3 is 14 amino acids long. The CDR3 is CAIRHGTNTGELFF. The CDR3 DNA reads as TGTGCCATCAGGCATGGGACAAACACCGGGGAGCTGTTTTTT.

This clone was recorded a few times. The chain combines TRBV5-1 with TRBJ2-3, with TRBD1 matching over 9 bases. Germline V lookup: CDR1 SGHRS, CDR2 YFSETQ. The CDR3 contains 15 residues. J lost 5 bases, V lost 4 bases, and 8 bases had no gene match. The CDR3 reads CASSGGNRGRDTQYF. The CDR3 nucleotides are TGCGCCAGCAGCGGGGGAAACAGGGGGCGAGATACGCAGTATTTT.

This chain links TRBV11-2 with TRBJ2-2; the match to TRBD1 covers 11 bases. Trimming at V came to 2 bases and at J to 3 bases, leaving 5 bases not matched to a gene. CDR3 size: 17 residues. Germline V gene sequence: CDR1 SGHAT, CDR2 FQNNGV. This chain's CDR3 is CASSLSGQGAYTGELFF. CDR3 nucleotides: TGTGCCAGCAGCTTAAGTGGACAGGGGGCCTACACCGGGGAGCTGTTTTTT.

This clone was counted a few times. The chain carries TRBV7-2 and TRBJ2-7; 11 positions match TRBD2. This CDR3 is 15 amino acids long. The V gene's germline CDR1 is SGHTA and CDR2 FQGNSA. V was pared by 5 bases and J by 2 bases, with 5 bases of the junction left unmatched. DNA for the CDR3: TGTGCCAGCAGCCCCTCTAGCGGGGGGACCTACGAGCAGTACTTC. Amino acid sequence: CASSPSSGGTYEQYF.

The CDR3 sequence is CASSYPTGWDTEAFF. CDR3 sequence (DNA): TGTGCCAGCAGCTACCCAACAGGGTGGGACACTGAAGCTTTCTTT. V gene TRBV11-2 combines with J gene TRBJ1-1; TRBD1 might be the D (6 bases). Trimming took 4 bases from V and 3 from J, leaving 15 bases between them. The CDR3 sequence is 15 residues long. Germline V gives CDR1 SGHAT, CDR2 FQNNGV.

This chain uses TRBV7-6 with TRBJ1-3, with D possibly being TRBD1 (5 bases). In germline, CDR1 is SGHVS, CDR2 FNYEAQ. V dropped 2 bases and J dropped 2 bases, with 10 bases sitting between them. There are 15 residues in the CDR3. CDR3 loop: CASSLTGIAGNTIYF. As DNA, the CDR3 is TGTGCCAGCAGCTTAACAGGAATAGCTGGAAACACCATATATTTT.

The V and J genes are TRBV6-6 and TRBJ2-1; 11 bases are shared with TRBD2. CDR1 is MNHNY, CDR2 SVGAGI, per germline (reference sequence). V gave up 5 bases and J gave up 7 bases; unmatched junction bases: 1. This CDR3 contains 13 residues. The CDR3 region has the DNA TGTGCCAGCAGTGGACTAGCGGGTAATGAGCAGTTCTTC. Amino acids: CASSGLAGNEQFF.

The gene calls are TRBV10-3 and TRBJ2-7; TRBD2 matches 7 bases. There are 16 residues in the CDR3. Germline values: CDR1 ENHRY, CDR2 SYGVKD. V was pared by 4 bases and J by 0 bases, with 9 bases of the junction left unmatched. The CDR3 protein is CAISGLLASSSYEQYF. In nucleotides, the CDR3 is TGTGCCATCAGTGGCTTACTAGCGTCCAGCTCCTACGAGCAGTACTTC.

The CDR3 DNA is TGCGCCAGCAGCTTGGCCGGGGGGGTTGCCTACAATGAGCAGTTCTTC. Protein product: CASSLAGGVAYNEQFF. This chain links TRBV5-1 with TRBJ2-1, with 8 bases that match TRBD2. The CDR3 has 16 amino acids. Germline V CDR1 and CDR2: SGHRS, YFSETQ. Trimming removed 0 bases from V and 2 bases from J; junction bases left unmatched: 4.

This rearrangement joins TRBV10-3 to TRBJ2-7; 11 positions match TRBD2. CDR3 length equals 15 residues. CDR1 ENHRY and CDR2 SYGVKD come from the germline V gene. Trimming at V came to 8 bases and at J to 5 bases, leaving 11 bases not matched to a gene. CDR3 DNA sequence: TGTGCCATCGGACAGCTAGCGGGGGGTCCCCACGAGCAGTACTTC. Translating gives CAIGQLAGGPHEQYF.

In this sample, this clone turned up a few times. The rearrangement joins TRBV11-2 to TRBJ2-3; tentatively, D is TRBD1 (5 bases). Per germline, CDR1 SGHAT and CDR2 FQNNGV. CDR3 length: 16 amino acids. Trimming took off 4 bases at V and 2 bases at J, with 16 bases between the two ends. CDR3 nucleotide sequence: TGTGCCAGCAGCTCGCGGACACCTAGACTCACAGATACGCAGTATTTT. It specifies CASSSRTPRLTDTQYF. Drawing the rest from reference TRBV11-2 and TRBJ2-3, the complete variable domain is EAGVAQSPRYKIIEKRQSVAFWCNPISGHATLYWYQQILGQGPKLLIQFQNNGVVDDSQLPKDRFSAERLKGVDSTLKIQPAKLEDSAVYLCASSSRTPRLTDTQYFGPGTRLTVL.

This clone has more than one count but fewer than ten. This chain links TRBV19 with TRBJ1-4, with D perhaps TRBD1 (6 bases). The germline V gene encodes CDR1 LNHDA and CDR2 SQIVND (reference sequence). The CDR3 extends over 15 amino acids. Trimming took 3 bases from V and 6 from J, leaving 14 bases between them. The CDR3: CASSIRRTAYEKLFF. CDR3 nucleotide sequence: TGTGCCAGTAGTATCAGGAGGACAGCTTATGAAAAACTGTTTTTT.

This clone was recorded a few times. J is TRBJ2-1 and V is TRBV7-2; TRBD2 aligns across 11 bases. V lost 6 bases, J lost 5 bases, and 0 bases stayed unmatched. CDR3 length: 13 residues. Germline CDR1 is SGHTA and CDR2 is FQGNSA. The CDR3 region is CASRLAGDNEQFF. The CDR3 bases are TGTGCCAGCAGACTAGCGGGAGACAATGAGCAGTTCTTC. The variable domain in full, with the rest retrieved from reference TRBV7-2 and TRBJ2-1, is GAGVSQSPSNKVTEKGKDVELRCDPISGHTALYWYRQSLGQGLEFLIYFQGNSAPDKSGLPSDRFSAERTGGSVSTLTIQRTQQEDSAVYLCASRLAGDNEQFFGPGTRLTVL.

The chain is built from TRBV7-2 and TRBJ1-2; tentatively, D is TRBD1 (6 bases). V was shortened by 1 base and J by 3 bases, with 9 bases between the two germline ends. Germline CDR1 reads SGHTA; CDR2 reads FQGNSA. CDR3 length: 14 amino acids. The CDR3 reads CASSLDRADYGYTF. CDR3 in DNA: TGTGCCAGCAGCTTAGACAGGGCGGACTATGGCTACACCTTC.

The rearrangement joins TRBV10-3 to TRBJ1-3, with no clear D. This CDR3 contains 17 residues. In germline, CDR1 is ENHRY, CDR2 SYGVKD. The germline V and J ends were trimmed by 3 bases and 2 bases, with 17 bases remaining between them. In DNA form, the CDR3 reads TGTGCCATCAGTGACCCGCCGGGGAGTGGGACTGGAAACACCATATATTTT. It yields the protein CAISDPPGSGTGNTIYF.

This clone has more than one count but fewer than ten. This sequence joins TRBV6-5 and TRBJ2-7, with TRBD1 matching over 10 bases. The V gene's germline CDR1 is MNHEY and CDR2 SVGAGI. Trimming removed 6 bases from V and 3 bases from J; junction bases left unmatched: 8. This CDR3 contains 15 residues. CDR3 bases: TGTGCCAGCAGCCCGACCGGGACAGGGGTCTACGAGCAGTACTTC. Its translation is CASSPTGTGVYEQYF.

This clone was seen a few times. The V gene is TRBV30, the J gene TRBJ1-3; no definite D call. V was cut by 0 bases and J by 4 bases, with 7 bases left in between. The CDR3 runs 13 residues. Germline CDR1 is GTSNPN and CDR2 is SVGIG (reference sequence). CDR3 nucleotides: TGTGCCTGGAGTGTACAGCTCGGAAACACCATATATTTT. Translating it yields CAWSVQLGNTIYF.

The rearrangement joins TRBV29-1 to TRBJ1-1; D is undetermined. Germline lookup yields CDR1 SQVTM and CDR2 ANQGSEA. With 3 bases removed from V and 0 bases from J, the gap between germline ends came to 14 bases. The CDR3 runs to 15 residues. The CDR3 DNA is TGCAGCGTTGACGAGGAGGCCTGGATGAACACTGAAGCTTTCTTT. The encoded protein is CSVDEEAWMNTEAFF.